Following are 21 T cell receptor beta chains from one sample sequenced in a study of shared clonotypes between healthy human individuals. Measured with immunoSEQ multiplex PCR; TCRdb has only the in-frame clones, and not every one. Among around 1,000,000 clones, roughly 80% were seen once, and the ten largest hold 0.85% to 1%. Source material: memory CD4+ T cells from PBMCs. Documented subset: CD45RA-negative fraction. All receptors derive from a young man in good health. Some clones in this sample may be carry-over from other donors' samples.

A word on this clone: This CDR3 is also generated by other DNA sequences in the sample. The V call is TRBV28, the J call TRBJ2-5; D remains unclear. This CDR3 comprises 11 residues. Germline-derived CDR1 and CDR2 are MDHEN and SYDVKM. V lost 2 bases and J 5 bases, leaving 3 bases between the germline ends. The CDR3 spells CASSLEETQYF. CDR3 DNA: TGTGCCAGCAGTTTAGAGGAGACCCAGTACTTC.

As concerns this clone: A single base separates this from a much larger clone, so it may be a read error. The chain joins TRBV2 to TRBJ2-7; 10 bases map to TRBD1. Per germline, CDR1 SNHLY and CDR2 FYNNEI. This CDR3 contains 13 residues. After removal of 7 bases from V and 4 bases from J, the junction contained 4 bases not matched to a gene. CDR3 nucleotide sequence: TGTGCCAGCATACGGGACAGGGGTTACGAGCAGTACTTC. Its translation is CASIRDRGYEQYF.

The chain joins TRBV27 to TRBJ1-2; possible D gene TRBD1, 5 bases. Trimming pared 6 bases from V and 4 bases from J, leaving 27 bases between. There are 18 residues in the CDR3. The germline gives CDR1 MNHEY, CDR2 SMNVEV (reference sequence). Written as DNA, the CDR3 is TGTGCCAGCAGCATTTTACCAGTTGGGACCACCAAAGGCTATGGCTACACCTTC. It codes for CASSILPVGTTKGYGYTF.

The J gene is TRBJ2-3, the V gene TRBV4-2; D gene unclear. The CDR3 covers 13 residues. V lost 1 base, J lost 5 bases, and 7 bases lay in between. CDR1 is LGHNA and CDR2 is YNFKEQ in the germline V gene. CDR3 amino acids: CASSQGIRDTQYF. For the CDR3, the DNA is TGTGCCAGCAGCCAAGGAATCAGAGATACGCAGTATTTT.

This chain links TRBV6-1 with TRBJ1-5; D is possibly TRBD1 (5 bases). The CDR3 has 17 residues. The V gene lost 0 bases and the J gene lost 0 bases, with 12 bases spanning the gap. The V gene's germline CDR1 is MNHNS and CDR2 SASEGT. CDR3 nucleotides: TGTGCCAGCAGTGAAGCGCGGGGGTACAATAGCAATCAGCCCCAGCATTTT. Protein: CASSEARGYNSNQPQHF.

In DNA form, the CDR3 reads TGCGCCACCAAGAGTGGGCTAGCGGATAGCACAGATACGCAGTATTTT. This translates into CATKSGLADSTDTQYF. The chain joins TRBV5-1 to TRBJ2-3, with TRBD2 matching 7 bases. After removal of 9 bases from V and 0 bases from J, the junction contained 13 bases not matched to a gene. From germline, CDR1 is SGHRS and CDR2 YFSETQ. CDR3 size: 16 residues.

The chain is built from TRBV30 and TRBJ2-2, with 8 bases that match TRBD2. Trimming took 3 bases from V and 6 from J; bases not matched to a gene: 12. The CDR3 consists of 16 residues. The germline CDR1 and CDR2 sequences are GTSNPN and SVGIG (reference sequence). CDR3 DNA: TGTGCCTGGAGGGGCCCCGGGACTAGTATTCCCGGGGAGCTGTTTTTT. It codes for CAWRGPGTSIPGELFF.

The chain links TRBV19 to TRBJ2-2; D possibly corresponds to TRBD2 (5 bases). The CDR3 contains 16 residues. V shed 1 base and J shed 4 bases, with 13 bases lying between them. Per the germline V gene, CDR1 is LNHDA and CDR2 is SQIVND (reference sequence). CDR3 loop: CASSIGTVRVTGELFF. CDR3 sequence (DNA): TGTGCCAGTAGTATAGGTACAGTGAGGGTCACCGGGGAGCTGTTTTTT.

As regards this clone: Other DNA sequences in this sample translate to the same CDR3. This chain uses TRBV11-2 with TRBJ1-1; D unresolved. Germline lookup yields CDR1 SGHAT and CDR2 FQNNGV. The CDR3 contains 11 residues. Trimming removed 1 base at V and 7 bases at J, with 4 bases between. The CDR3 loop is CASSLGVEAFF. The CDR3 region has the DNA TGTGCCAGCAGCTTAGGGGTTGAAGCTTTCTTT.

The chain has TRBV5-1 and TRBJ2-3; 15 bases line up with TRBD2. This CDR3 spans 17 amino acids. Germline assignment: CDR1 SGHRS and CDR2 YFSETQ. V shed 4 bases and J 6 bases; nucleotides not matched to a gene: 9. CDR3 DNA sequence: TGCGCCAGCAGCCCAGGACTAGCGGGAGGGTTGTACGATACGCAGTATTTT. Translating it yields CASSPGLAGGLYDTQYF.

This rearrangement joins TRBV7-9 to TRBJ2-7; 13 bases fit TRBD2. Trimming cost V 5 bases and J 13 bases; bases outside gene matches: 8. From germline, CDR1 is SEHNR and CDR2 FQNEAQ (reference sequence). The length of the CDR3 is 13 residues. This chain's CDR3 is CASSPQGLAGLYF. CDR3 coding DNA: TGTGCCAGCAGCCCACAGGGACTAGCGGGGCTCTACTTC.

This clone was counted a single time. CDR3 nucleotides: TGTGCCAGTAGACTTGGCGGTAGCGGGAGGACTAGCACAGATACGCAGTATTTT. This encodes CASRLGGSGRTSTDTQYF. The chain links TRBV19 to TRBJ2-3; 10 bases match TRBD2. The junction had 12 bases not matched to a gene; V was cut back by 6 bases and J by 0 bases. The germline V gene has CDR1 LNHDA and CDR2 SQIVND (reference sequence). The CDR3 sequence is 18 residues long.

CDR3 DNA sequence: TGTGCCAGCAGCTTGTTGGCTAGCGGCTACGAGCAGTACTTC. This codes for CASSLLASGYEQYF. The rearrangement joins TRBV7-9 to TRBJ2-7; 7 positions match TRBD2. This CDR3 region has 14 residues. The germline CDR1 and CDR2 sequences are SEHNR and FQNEAQ (reference sequence). V shed 3 bases, J shed 3 bases, and the junction held 5 bases outside the gene matches. Full variable domain (missing parts from reference TRBV7-9 and TRBJ2-7): DTGVSQNPRHKITKRGQNVTFRCDPISEHNRLYWYRQTLGQGPEFLTYFQNEAQLEKSRLLSDRFSAERPKGSFSTLEIQRTEQGDSAMYLCASSLLASGYEQYFGPGTRLTVT.

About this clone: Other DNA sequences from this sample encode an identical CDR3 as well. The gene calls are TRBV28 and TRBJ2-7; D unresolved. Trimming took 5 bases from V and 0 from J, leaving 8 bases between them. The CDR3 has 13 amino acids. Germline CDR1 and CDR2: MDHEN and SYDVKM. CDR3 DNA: TGTGCCAGCAGTAGGACGAACTCCTACGAGCAGTACTTC. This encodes CASSRTNSYEQYF.

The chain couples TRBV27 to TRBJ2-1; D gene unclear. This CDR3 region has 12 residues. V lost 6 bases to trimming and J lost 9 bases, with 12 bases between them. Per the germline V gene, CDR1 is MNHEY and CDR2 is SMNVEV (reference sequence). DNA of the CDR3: TGTGCCAGCAGGCGCGCTTGGGGTGAGCAGTTCTTC. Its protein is CASRRAWGEQFF.

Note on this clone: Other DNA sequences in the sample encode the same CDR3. Written as DNA, the CDR3 is TGCGCCAGCAGGTCCGGGACAGGGGGCACCGGGGAGCTGTTTTTT. Encoded protein: CASRSGTGGTGELFF. The V and J genes are TRBV5-1 and TRBJ2-2, with 11 nucleotides matching TRBD1. Germline V CDR1 and CDR2: SGHRS, YFSETQ. This CDR3 is built from 15 residues. V dropped 5 bases and J dropped 4; count of bases not matched to a gene: 4. Variable domain in full (rest from reference TRBV5-1 and TRBJ2-2): KAGVTQTPRYLIKTRGQQVTLSCSPISGHRSVSWYQQTPGQGLQFLFEYFSETQRNKGNFPGRFSGRQFSNSRSEMNVSTLELGDSALYLCASRSGTGGTGELFFGEGSRLTVL.

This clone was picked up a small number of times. CDR3 amino acids: CATGAVSGQPQHF. For the CDR3, the DNA is TGTGCCACAGGCGCAGTATCAGGTCAGCCCCAGCATTTT. The chain joins TRBV7-9 to TRBJ1-5; no reliable D call. Trimming left V 10 bases short and J 6 bases short, with 16 bases between. CDR1 and CDR2 from the germline V gene are SEHNR and FQNEAQ (reference sequence). The CDR3 loop spans 13 amino acids.

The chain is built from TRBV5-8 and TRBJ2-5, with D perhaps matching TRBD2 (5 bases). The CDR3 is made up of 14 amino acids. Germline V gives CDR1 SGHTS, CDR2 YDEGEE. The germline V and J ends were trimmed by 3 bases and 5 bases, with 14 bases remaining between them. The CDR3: CASSSSGSGETQYF. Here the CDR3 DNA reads TGTGCCAGCAGCTCTTCGGGGTCTGGGGAGACCCAGTACTTC.

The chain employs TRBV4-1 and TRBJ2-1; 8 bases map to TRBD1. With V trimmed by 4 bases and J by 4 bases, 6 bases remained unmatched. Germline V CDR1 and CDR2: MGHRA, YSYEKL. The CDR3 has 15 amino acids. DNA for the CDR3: TGCGCCAGCAGCCCGCTCTGGACAGGGTACAATGAGCAGTTCTTC. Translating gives CASSPLWTGYNEQFF.

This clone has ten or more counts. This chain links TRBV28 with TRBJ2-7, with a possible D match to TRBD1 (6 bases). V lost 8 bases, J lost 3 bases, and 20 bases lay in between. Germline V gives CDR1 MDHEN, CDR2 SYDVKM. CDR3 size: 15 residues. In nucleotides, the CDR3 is TGTGCCAGCCTCCAAGGGGGACCCCAGATCTACGAGCAGTACTTC. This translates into CASLQGGPQIYEQYF. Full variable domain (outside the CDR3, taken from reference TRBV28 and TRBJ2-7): DVKVTQSSRYLVKRTGEKVFLECVQDMDHENMFWYRQDPGLGLRLIYFSYDVKMKEKGDIPEGYSVSREKKERFSLILESASTNQTSMYLCASLQGGPQIYEQYFGPGTRLTVT.

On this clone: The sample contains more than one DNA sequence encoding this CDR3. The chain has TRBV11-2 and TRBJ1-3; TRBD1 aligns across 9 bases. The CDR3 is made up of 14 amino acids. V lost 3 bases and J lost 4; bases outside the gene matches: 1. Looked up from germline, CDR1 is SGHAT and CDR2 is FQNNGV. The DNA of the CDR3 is TGTGCCAGCAGCTTGGGGACAGGGGGAAACACCATATATTTT. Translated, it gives CASSLGTGGNTIYF.